The rows below give T cell receptor beta chains drawn from one sample of a study of blood T cell repertoires in COVID-19. Measured with immunoSEQ multiplex PCR; TCRdb has only the in-frame clones, and not every one. Among about 230,000 clones, roughly 83% were seen once, and the ten largest hold around 2.6%. The material sequenced was peripheral blood. The receptors derive from a woman between 70 and 85 years old with active or convalescent COVID-19. Each CDR3 is given with its conserved first and last residue. A D gene is named only where the DNA matches it firmly. Only some rows state a clone size, as once, few, many or a class for expanded clones.

clone_size j_call cdr3_length d_call v_call cdr3_nt cdr3_aa
NA TRBJ1-5 18 NA TRBV5-1 TGCGCCAGCAGCTTGGCTCTAGCGGAGGCGTATAGCAATCAGCCCCAGCATTTT CASSLALAEAYSNQPQHF
NA TRBJ1-2 14 TRBD1 TRBV3-1/TRBV3-2 TGTGCCAGCAGCGAACGCCCAGGGGGACAGGGCTACACCTTC CASSERPGGQGYTF
NA TRBJ2-3 17 TRBD2 TRBV10-3 TGTGCCATCAGTGAGTCGACTTTCGGGAGGGCCACAGATACGCAGTATTTT CAISESTFGRATDTQYF
NA TRBJ2-3 15 TRBD2 TRBV7-8 TGTGCCAGCAGCTTTCTAGCGGGGGGCACAGATACGCAGTATTTT CASSFLAGGTDTQYF
once TRBJ2-5 15 NA TRBV7-7 TGTGCCAGCAGCTCCACCCTGACAGAGAAAGAGACCCAGTACTTC CASSSTLTEKETQYF
NA TRBJ1-4 12 NA TRBV5-1 TGCGCCAGCATGGGCAGCAGTGAAAAACTGTTTTTT CASMGSSEKLFF
NA TRBJ2-3 17 TRBD2 TRBV28 TGTGCCAGCAGTTTATGGGGACTAGCGGGAGGGCAGGTTACGCAGTATTTT CASSLWGLAGGQVTQYF
NA TRBJ1-2 12 NA TRBV12-3/TRBV12-4 TGTGCCAGCAGTTTTGGGGGGGGTGGCTACACCTTC CASSFGGGGYTF
NA TRBJ2-7 14 TRBD1 TRBV28 TGTGCCAGCAGCCACGGACAGGAAACCTACGAGCAGTACTTC CASSHGQETYEQYF
few TRBJ2-1 12 NA TRBV6-5 TGTGCCAGCAGACGACTAGACAGCGGTGTGTTCTTC CASRRLDSGVFF
NA TRBJ1-2 15 NA TRBV21-1 TGTGCCAGCAGCACCTGCGACAGGGTGGTTAGTGGCTACACCTTC CASSTCDRVVSGYTF
NA TRBJ2-7 13 TRBD1 TRBV6-5 TGTGCCAGCAGTACCAGACAGGGGGACGAGCAGTACTTC CASSTRQGDEQYF
once TRBJ2-1 11 TRBD2 TRBV7-2 TGTGCCAGCAGCCCCTGGGGGGGGCAGTTCTTC CASSPWGGQFF
NA TRBJ1-1 12 TRBD1 TRBV29-1 TGCAGCGTAGTGACAGGGACCACTGAAGCTTTCTTT CSVVTGTTEAFF
NA TRBJ1-6 17 TRBD1 TRBV4-1 TGCGCCAGCAGCCCAGACCTGAGACAGGGGGCCCCTACGGCCCTCCACTTT CASSPDLRQGAPTALHF
many TRBJ1-1 16 TRBD1 TRBV11-1 TGTGCCAGCAGAAAGGGGGCAGGCTCGGGGGTTCCTGAAGCTTTCTTT CASRKGAGSGVPEAFF
once TRBJ1-3 14 NA TRBV9 TGTGCCAGCAGCGTAGAGGGGGTTGGAAACACCATATATTTT CASSVEGVGNTIYF
NA TRBJ2-7 14 TRBD2 TRBV5-1 TGCGCCAGCAGCTTTAATAGCGGGGGGTACGAGCAGTACTTC CASSFNSGGYEQYF
NA TRBJ1-2 11 NA TRBV29-1 TGCAGCGTTGCGGTTAACTATGGCTACACCTTC CSVAVNYGYTF
NA TRBJ2-2 16 TRBD1 TRBV11-2 TGTGCCAGCAGCTTTCTACAGGGGACGAACACCGGGGAGCTGTTTTTT CASSFLQGTNTGELFF
NA TRBJ1-3 14 NA TRBV27 TGTGCCAGCATGACAGTATTATCCGGAAACACCATATATTTT CASMTVLSGNTIYF
NA TRBJ2-1 15 TRBD2 TRBV15 TGTGCCACCCAAATACTAGCGGGAGCATACAATGAGCAGTTCTTC CATQILAGAYNEQFF
NA TRBJ1-1 14 TRBD1 TRBV3-1/TRBV3-2 TGTGCCAGCAGCCAAGGGACAGGGCAGGCTGAAGCTTTCTTT CASSQGTGQAEAFF
NA TRBJ2-5 15 NA TRBV6-5 TGTGCCAGCAGATTTGACAGACATCCCCAAGAGACCCAGTACTTC CASRFDRHPQETQYF
NA TRBJ2-2 12 NA TRBV10-3 TGTGCCATCACCGGGATCGCCGGGGAGCTGTTTTTT CAITGIAGELFF
NA TRBJ2-1 17 NA TRBV18 TGTGCCAGCGACGACACAGAGGGACTGAGCTCCTACAATGAGCAGTTCTTC CASDDTEGLSSYNEQFF
NA TRBJ2-7 15 TRBD1 TRBV9 TGTGCCAGCAGTCTCTCGGGACAGGCCCCCTACGAGCAGTACTTC CASSLSGQAPYEQYF
NA TRBJ2-7 15 NA TRBV4-2 TGTGCCAGCAGCCAAGATTGGACCCCCGGGGACGAGCAGTACTTC CASSQDWTPGDEQYF
NA TRBJ2-2 15 TRBD2 TRBV7-2 TGTGCCAGCAGCACCGGGACTAGCGAGGCCGGGGAGCTGTTTTTT CASSTGTSEAGELFF
NA TRBJ2-2 16 NA TRBV10-3 TGTGCCATCAGTGAGGCGCAGGGGTTGAACACCGGGGAGCTGTTTTTT CAISEAQGLNTGELFF
NA TRBJ2-2 15 TRBD2 TRBV19 TGTGCCAGTAGTAAGGGACTAGCGGGATCTGGGGAGCTGTTTTTT CASSKGLAGSGELFF
NA TRBJ2-1 15 NA TRBV30 TGTGCCTGGAGAATGACTGCGGGGGCGAATAATGAGCAGTTCTTC CAWRMTAGANNEQFF
NA TRBJ2-7 13 NA TRBV2 TGTGCCAGACGTAAAACAGGCTCCTACGAGCAGTACTTC CARRKTGSYEQYF
NA TRBJ1-2 13 NA TRBV6-2/TRBV6-3 TGTGCCAGCAGTTACAACGGGGACTATGGCTACACCTTC CASSYNGDYGYTF
NA TRBJ2-3 17 NA TRBV18 TGTGCCAGCTCACCAAGGGGCGGATCAGCAAGCACAGATACGCAGTATTTT CASSPRGGSASTDTQYF
few TRBJ1-2 13 TRBD1 TRBV2 TGTGCCAGCAACGGACAGGTCCAATATGGCTACACCTTC CASNGQVQYGYTF
NA TRBJ2-2 16 TRBD2 TRBV6-6 TGTGCCAGCAGCCGACGACTAGCGGGAGTCACCGGGGAGCTGTTTTTT CASSRRLAGVTGELFF
NA TRBJ2-6 17 NA TRBV4-2 TGTGCCAGCAGCCCCAATTTGGGCCAAGCTGGGGCCAACGTCCTGACTTTC CASSPNLGQAGANVLTF
few TRBJ1-1 14 TRBD1 TRBV5-4 TGTGCCAGCAGCTTGCAGGGGGTTTACTCTGAAGCTTTCTTT CASSLQGVYSEAFF
NA TRBJ2-5 16 NA TRBV5-4 TGTGCCAGCAGCTTGACTGGGTTAGGGGGCCAAGAGACCCAGTACTTC CASSLTGLGGQETQYF
NA TRBJ1-1 15 TRBD1 TRBV5-1 TGCGCCAGCAGCTTAACAGGGGCGATGAACACTGAAGCTTTCTTT CASSLTGAMNTEAFF
once TRBJ2-1 13 NA TRBV4-2 TGTGCCAGCAGCCAAGCGCAGCGCGGAGAGCAGTTCTTC CASSQAQRGEQFF
NA TRBJ2-7 16 NA TRBV19 TGTGCCAGTAGTATTAGTATAGCGCCGAGCTCCTACGAGCAGTACTTC CASSISIAPSSYEQYF
once TRBJ2-5 15 NA TRBV5-1 TGCGCCAGCAGCATCCAGGGGACCTACCAAGAGACCCAGTACTTC CASSIQGTYQETQYF
NA TRBJ2-2 16 TRBD2 TRBV11-2 TGTGCCAGCAGCTTTAGCGGGGGGGCGTTGACCGGGGAGCTGTTTTTT CASSFSGGALTGELFF
NA TRBJ2-5 22 NA TRBV24-1 TGTGCCACCAGTGGTCTAACCTACCCACCCGAGGGGCGCCGGCTAGCGCAAGAGACCCAGTACTTC CATSGLTYPPEGRRLAQETQYF
NA TRBJ2-2 15 TRBD1 TRBV5-1 TGCGCCAGCAGCCCCTGGGACAGGAACACCGGGGAGCTGTTTTTT CASSPWDRNTGELFF
few TRBJ2-7 13 TRBD1 TRBV4-1 TGCGCCAGCAGCCGGGGACAGATCTACGAGCAGTACTTC CASSRGQIYEQYF
NA TRBJ1-2 14 TRBD1 TRBV6-5 TGTGCCAGCAGTTACGCCGACAGGGGCGGGTCGGATACCTTC CASSYADRGGSDTF